A selection of T cell receptor beta chains follows, all from one sample in a study of blood T cells in healthy people across ages. TCRdb itself ran the 5' RACE reads through MiXCR, one entry per CDR3 protein. The sample contains roughly 1.6 million distinct CDR3 sequences, about 31% of which appear only once. Sequenced sample: blood. The receptors here all came from a woman in her 30s in good health. The CDR3 runs from the conserved cysteine through the conserved F or W. The D gene is left open where the match is weak. Not every row has a clone size; where given, it reads once, few, many or a size class.

clone_size j_call d_call v_call cdr3_aa cdr3_nt
- TRBJ2-3 TRBD2 TRBV4-2 CASSQGSGDTDTQYF TGTGCCAGCAGCCAAGGGAGCGGGGACACAGATACGCAGTATTTT
many TRBJ2-1 - TRBV20-1 CSARDQYEQFF TGCAGTGCTAGGGATCAGTATGAGCAGTTCTTC
- TRBJ2-1 TRBD2 TRBV7-2 CASSSLSGIAGEANEQFF TGTGCCAGCAGCTCCCTATCGGGCATAGCGGGAGAGGCGAATGAGCAGTTCTTC
few TRBJ1-1 - TRBV29-1 CSVGTSQMNTEAFF TGCAGCGTTGGAACCAGTCAAATGAACACTGAAGCTTTCTTT
- TRBJ2-1 - TRBV3-1 CASSQMAGSYNEQFF TGTGCCAGCAGCCAAATGGCGGGCTCCTACAATGAGCAGTTCTTC
few TRBJ2-3 TRBD2 TRBV20-1 CSAALAENTDTQYF TGCAGTGCTGCCCTAGCGGAGAACACAGATACGCAGTATTTT
- TRBJ2-3 TRBD2 TRBV4-1 CASSQGTSESTDTQYF TGCGCCAGCAGCCAAGGGACTAGCGAAAGCACAGATACGCAGTATTTT
few TRBJ2-3 TRBD2 TRBV20-1 CSAGPPLARTDTQYF TGCAGTGCGGGGCCCCCACTAGCGAGGACAGATACGCAGTATTTT
- TRBJ2-1 TRBD2 TRBV5-6 CASSGGGVINEQFF TGTGCCAGCAGTGGGGGAGGGGTAATCAATGAGCAGTTCTTC
- TRBJ2-2 - TRBV29-1 CSANRQTGELFF TGCAGCGCAAATCGCCAGACCGGGGAGCTGTTTTTT
- TRBJ2-1 - TRBV28 CASSWDQDNEQFF TGTGCCAGCAGTTGGGACCAAGACAATGAGCAGTTCTTC
few TRBJ2-1 TRBD2 TRBV5-5 CASSSPLAGRLNEQFF TGTGCCAGCAGCTCGCCCCTAGCGGGGAGACTCAATGAGCAGTTCTTC
few TRBJ2-1 TRBD2 TRBV20-1 CSARASGRDYEQFF TGCAGTGCCCGAGCTAGCGGGAGAGACTATGAGCAGTTCTTC
- TRBJ1-6 - TRBV3-1 CASSLELRPLHF TGTGCCAGCAGCCTCGAGCTTAGACCCCTCCACTTT
many TRBJ2-7 TRBD2 TRBV4-1 CASSQDQAGTPYEQYF TGCGCCAGCAGCCAAGATCAAGCGGGGACTCCCTACGAGCAGTACTTC
- TRBJ2-7 TRBD1 TRBV6-5 CASTHRGTGPYEQYF TGTGCCAGCACCCACAGGGGGACAGGGCCCTACGAGCAGTACTTC
once TRBJ2-3 - TRBV29-1 CSVEGQATDTQYF TGCAGCGTTGAAGGACAGGCCACAGATACGCAGTATTTT
- TRBJ1-2 - TRBV4-1 CANSPLAGAGKGNYSYTF TGCGCCAACAGCCCCCTGGCGGGGGCGGGGAAGGGGAACTATAGCTACACCTTC
- TRBJ1-1 - TRBV5-1 CASSLGQLGNTEAFF TGCGCCAGCAGCTTGGGACAATTAGGAAACACTGAAGCTTTCTTT
few TRBJ2-7 TRBD1 TRBV20-1 CSASGQGDPYEQYF TGCAGTGCTAGCGGACAGGGCGATCCCTACGAGCAGTACTTC
few TRBJ2-3 - TRBV7-8 CASSHQASTDTQYF TGTGCCAGCAGTCACCAGGCCAGCACAGATACGCAGTATTTT
few TRBJ2-5 TRBD2 TRBV7-9 CASSLAVAGDKTQYF TGTGCCAGCAGCTTAGCGGTTGCGGGAGATAAGACCCAGTACTTC
- TRBJ2-2 TRBD1 TRBV24-1 CATRGTANTGELFF TGTGCCACCAGGGGGACAGCGAACACCGGGGAGCTGTTTTTT
- TRBJ2-7 - TRBV10-3 CAISEVSLGPRSEQYF TGTGCCATCAGTGAAGTAAGTTTGGGGCCACGGAGCGAGCAGTACTTC
- TRBJ2-1 - TRBV5-1 CASSLDSTKEQFF TGCGCCAGCAGCTTGGATTCGACAAAAGAGCAGTTCTTC
- TRBJ2-7 TRBD1 TRBV6-5 CASSYRQGGDEQYF TGTGCCAGCAGTTACCGACAGGGTGGGGACGAGCAGTACTTC
- TRBJ2-7 - TRBV4-2 CASSPDLGDYEQYF TGTGCCAGCAGCCCCGACTTGGGGGATTACGAGCAGTACTTC